This T cell receptor beta chain was sequenced for a study of blood T cell repertoires in COVID-19. Overall study: Two negative PCRs, clearance, or symptom resolution characterized the recovered Cohort 3 donors.

Generated by immunoSEQ multiplex PCR, the TCRdb table keeps only in-frame clones and is missing some. Of around 360,000 clones listed, about 87% are singletons. Losses at the gene ends were 6 bases for V and 5 bases for J; bases not matched to a gene: 12. The CDR3 is 17 amino acids. The germline V gene encodes CDR1 LNHDA and CDR2 SQIVND (reference sequence). Sequencing was carried out using PBMCs or T cells enriched from blood (not recorded which). This chain links TRBV19 with TRBJ2-1; TRBD2 matches 11 bases. The clonotype originates from a man aged 35 to 55 in a cohort exposed to, infected with or recovered from COVID-19 (not recorded which). CDR3 region: CASSVRSGRAWDNEQFF. In DNA form, the CDR3 reads TGTGCCAGTAGCGTTCGTAGCGGGAGGGCTTGGGACAATGAGCAGTTCTTC.